Listed below are T cell receptor beta chains from one sample, sequenced in a study of blood T cell repertoires in COVID-19. TCRdb's table, derived via immunoSEQ multiplex PCR, lists solely in-frame clones and lacks some. The table lists around 220,000 clones, 87% of them singletons, with 1.9% in the top ten. The material sequenced was peripheral blood. Receptor source: a man aged 35-49 years with active or convalescent COVID-19. The CDR3 runs from the conserved cysteine through the conserved F or W. D genes are given only for firm matches. The listing skips clone size in some rows; elsewhere it reads once, few, many or a size class.

>TRBV10-3|14|.|TRBJ1-1|.
TGTGCCATCAGTGAGCTTTATAGTGACTCTGAAGCTTTCTTT
CAISELYSDSEAFF
>TRBV9|12|.|TRBJ2-1|.
TGTGCCAGCAGCCCACAGGGTGATGAGCAGTTCTTC
CASSPQGDEQFF
>TRBV6-5|15|.|TRBJ1-3|TRBD1
TGTGCCAGCAGTTCCTCGGACAGGGCTGGAAACACCATATATTTT
CASSSSDRAGNTIYF
>TRBV2|16|.|TRBJ1-4|.
TGTGCCACCTCTCTCGGGTCGGGAGCCCTTAATGAAAAACTGTTTTTT
CATSLGSGALNEKLFF
>TRBV4-1|15|.|TRBJ2-3|.
TGCGCCAGCAGCCAAGATGGGAGGAATACAGATACGCAGTATTTT
CASSQDGRNTDTQYF
>TRBV5-1|16|.|TRBJ2-1|.
TGCGCCAGCAGCTTGGGTGGCGGGAACTCCTACAATGAGCAGTTCTTC
CASSLGGGNSYNEQFF
>TRBV19|14|.|TRBJ2-3|TRBD2
TGTGCCAGCTTAGCGGGGGGGAGCACAGATACGCAGTATTTT
CASLAGGSTDTQYF
>TRBV15|17|.|TRBJ2-1|TRBD2
TGTGCCACCAGCAGAGAACTAGCGATTTCGTCCTACAATGAGCAGTTCTTC
CATSRELAISSYNEQFF
>TRBV3-1/TRBV3-2|14|.|TRBJ2-5|.
TGTGCCAGCAGCCAAGATCCCCTAACGGAGACCCAGTACTTC
CASSQDPLTETQYF
>TRBV5-6|14|.|TRBJ1-4|.
TGTGCCAGCAGCTACGGTCCAAATAATGAAAAACTGTTTTTT
CASSYGPNNEKLFF
>TRBV5-1|15|.|TRBJ1-1|.
TGCGCCAGCAGTCCCCTGATAGGGGAAACGGCTGAAGCTTTCTTT
CASSPLIGETAEAFF
>TRBV7-8|16|.|TRBJ2-3|.
TGTGCCAGCAGCCCTACGCCAGGCAGAAGCACAGATACGCAGTATTTT
CASSPTPGRSTDTQYF
>TRBV12-3/TRBV12-4|13|.|TRBJ1-2|.
TGTGCCAGCAGTCCCCAGGGGAACTATGGCTACACCTTC
CASSPQGNYGYTF
>TRBV29-1|13|once|TRBJ1-4|.
TGCAGCGTCCGGGAGACCACAAATGAAAAACTGTTTTTT
CSVRETTNEKLFF
>TRBV18|15|.|TRBJ1-1|TRBD1
TGTGCCAGCTCGAGTCAGGGGGCGGAAAACACTGAAGCTTTCTTT
CASSSQGAENTEAFF
>TRBV5-1|19|.|TRBJ1-3|TRBD1
TGCGCCAGCAGCTTGTACGGGGGAACAGGGGAACTCTCTGGAAACACCATATATTTT
CASSLYGGTGELSGNTIYF
>TRBV5-1|17|.|TRBJ2-3|TRBD2
TGCGCCAGCAGCTTGGCGGTAGCGGGGGGGACCACAGATACGCAGTATTTT
CASSLAVAGGTTDTQYF
>TRBV2|15|.|TRBJ2-2|.
TGTGCCAGCAGTTACACAGTGGCGGGAACCGGGGAGCTGTTTTTT
CASSYTVAGTGELFF
>TRBV19|13|few|TRBJ1-2|.
TGTGCCAGTAGCTTAGGGGCTAATCATGGCTACACCTTC
CASSLGANHGYTF
>TRBV11-2|17|.|TRBJ2-5|TRBD1
TGTGCCAGCAGCTTAAGTTTCGGGACAGGGGGCGGGAAGACCCAGTACTTC
CASSLSFGTGGGKTQYF
>TRBV10-1|16|.|TRBJ1-4|.
TGCGCCAGCAGTGGGAAGAGAGGTGCAACTAATGAAAAACTGTTTTTT
CASSGKRGATNEKLFF
>TRBV12-3/TRBV12-4|13|.|TRBJ1-5|.
TGTGCCAGCAGTTTAGCTAACAATCAGCCCCAGCATTTT
CASSLANNQPQHF
>TRBV29-1|12|.|TRBJ2-1|.
TGCAGCGGACAGGATTCCTACAATGAGCAGTTCTTC
CSGQDSYNEQFF
>TRBV6-5|12|few|TRBJ1-5|.
TGTGCCAGTCAACAGGGCCCTCAGCCCCAGCATTTT
CASQQGPQPQHF
>TRBV5-1|16|.|TRBJ1-5|.
TGCGCCAGCAGTTATTTTGTCCCCTATAGCAATCAGCCCCAGCATTTT
CASSYFVPYSNQPQHF
>TRBV19|16|.|TRBJ1-6|.
TGTGCCAGTACCCGAAGCGGGGCGATAGGCAATTCACCCCTCCACTTT
CASTRSGAIGNSPLHF
>TRBV27|14|few|TRBJ2-1|TRBD2
TGTGCCAGCAGCCGGACTAGCGGGGCCTATGAGCAGTTCTTC
CASSRTSGAYEQFF
>TRBV19|13|.|TRBJ1-1|.
TGTGCCAGTAGAAAGGGGGTGACACAAAAAGCTTTCTTT
CASRKGVTQKAFF
>TRBV4-2|13|few|TRBJ1-1|.
TGTGCCAGCAGCCGAGTTTATAACACTGAAGCTTTCTTT
CASSRVYNTEAFF
>TRBV6-5|14|few|TRBJ1-6|TRBD1
TGTGCCAGCACCCCTGGGACAGGGGTTTCACCCCTCCACTTT
CASTPGTGVSPLHF
>TRBV4-1|18|.|TRBJ2-2|TRBD2
TGCGCCAGCAGCCAAGATACGACTAGCGGGAGGAGGGCCGGGGAGCTGTTTTTT
CASSQDTTSGRRAGELFF
>TRBV6-1|16|.|TRBJ1-5|.
TGTGCCAGCAGTGAAGCAAGGCAGGCAGGGGATCAGCCCCAGCATTTT
CASSEARQAGDQPQHF
>TRBV16|15|.|TRBJ2-7|TRBD1
TGTGCCAGCAGCCATTCACCTGCAGGGGGCTACGAGCAGTACTTC
CASSHSPAGGYEQYF
>TRBV5-1|15|.|TRBJ1-4|.
TGCGCCAGCAGCTTGAGCGGTTTCCCTAATGAAAAACTGTTTTTT
CASSLSGFPNEKLFF
>TRBV19|16|.|TRBJ1-1|TRBD1
TGTGCCAGTAAAGGGGGGGACAGGGTCGGGCTCCCTGAAGCTTTCTTT
CASKGGDRVGLPEAFF
>TRBV27|16|.|TRBJ2-1|TRBD1
TGTGCCAGCAGTTTATGGGTTGGGACAGGGTCCAATGAGCAGTTCTTC
CASSLWVGTGSNEQFF
>TRBV19|16|.|TRBJ2-7|.
TGTGCCAGTAGTATAGAGAGACCGGCTCGGGCCTACGAGCAGTACTTC
CASSIERPARAYEQYF
>TRBV5-5|15|.|TRBJ2-7|.
TGTGCCAGCAGCTTTCGCGACTCCTTTGGAGGCGAGCAGTACTTC
CASSFRDSFGGEQYF
>TRBV5-1|13|.|TRBJ1-4|.
TGCGCCAGCAGCCTGGACAGTAATGAAAAACTGTTTTTT
CASSLDSNEKLFF
>TRBV28|14|.|TRBJ1-1|.
TGTGCCAGCAGTCCAGGGCTGGTGAACACTGAAGCTTTCTTT
CASSPGLVNTEAFF
>TRBV7-2|15|.|TRBJ2-1|.
TGTGCCAGCAGCTTATGGTCCAGGGCGTACAATGAGCAGTTCTTC
CASSLWSRAYNEQFF
>TRBV12-5|16|once|TRBJ2-3|TRBD2
TGTGCTAGTGGTCCTGGGACTAGCGGGGGAGGAGATACGCAGTATTTT
CASGPGTSGGGDTQYF
>TRBV24-1|13|.|TRBJ2-7|.
TGTGCCACCAGTGATTTCGACAGTTACGAGCAGTACTTC
CATSDFDSYEQYF
>TRBV7-2|15|many|TRBJ2-7|.
TGTGCCAGCAGCTTAGTTCAAACAGGCCCCTACGAGCAGTACTTC
CASSLVQTGPYEQYF
>TRBV3-1/TRBV3-2|16|.|TRBJ1-2|TRBD1
TGTGCCAGCAGCCAGAGGGACAGCTTACCCAACTATGGCTACACCTTC
CASSQRDSLPNYGYTF
>TRBV5-4|14|.|TRBJ2-3|.
TGTGCCAGCAGCCCTCAGTCTGGCACAGATACGCAGTATTTT
CASSPQSGTDTQYF
>TRBV5-1|14|.|TRBJ1-1|.
TGCGCCAGCAGCTTGGAGGGGGTGAACACTGAAGCTTTCTTT
CASSLEGVNTEAFF
>TRBV11-2|15|.|TRBJ2-7|.
TGTGCCAGCAGCGGGGAACAGGGCTCAATGTACGAGCAGTACTTC
CASSGEQGSMYEQYF
>TRBV19|15|.|TRBJ2-7|.
TGTGCCACCCGCCGGTTTGAGGGGGTGAACTACGAGCAGTACTTC
CATRRFEGVNYEQYF
>TRBV5-1|16|few|TRBJ2-1|.
TGCGCCAGCAGCTTGTCGAGCAGGGGCTCCTACAATGAGCAGTTCTTC
CASSLSSRGSYNEQFF
>TRBV13|17|.|TRBJ2-6|TRBD2
TGTGCCAGCAGCAACTCAGCGGGAGGCCCCGGGGCCAACGTCCTGACTTTC
CASSNSAGGPGANVLTF
>TRBV7-3|14|.|TRBJ1-1|.
TGTGCCAGCAGCGCGACAGTCAGGACGAGTGAAGCTTTCTTT
CASSATVRTSEAFF
>TRBV18|21|.|TRBJ1-2|TRBD1
TGTGCCAGCTCACCACCGGAGAGCCGGGACAGGGGTTTCGCCGGGGACTATGGCTACACCTTC
CASSPPESRDRGFAGDYGYTF